The present T cell receptor beta chain was sequenced within a study of blood T cell repertoires in COVID-19. About the research overall: Acute and convalescent COVID-19 samples came from the United States, Italy and Spain. PBMCs, B-cell-depleted T cells, or T cells provided the cDNA or gDNA that made up the material.

Original methodology: Estimation of nucleated cell counts relied on the amplification of reference gene primers. The assay was immunoSEQ multiplex PCR, and TCRdb's table has in-frame clones only and misses some. That table gives V, J and clone size, and the DNA gave D and trimming. This sample carries some 130,000 clones, around 83% of them seen once, and the ten largest clones take 16%. The sample comprised peripheral blood. The source of this sequence is a woman aged 50 to 60 with acute or convalescent COVID-19.

This CDR3 is CASSYSDRASGELFF. In DNA form, the CDR3 reads TGTGCCAGTAGTTACTCGGACAGGGCCTCCGGGGAGCTGTTTTTT. The V call is TRBV19, the J call TRBJ2-2; TRBD1 matches 8 bases. This CDR3 is built from 15 residues. Per germline, CDR1 LNHDA and CDR2 SQIVND (reference sequence). Losses at the gene ends were 5 bases for V and 6 bases for J; bases not matched to a gene: 8.